This paragraph reports one TCR beta chain. The sample belongs to a study of blood T cell repertoires in COVID-19. Looking at the study overall: Sources were T cells, B-cell-depleted T cells, or PBMCs; the material itself was cDNA or gDNA.

Original methodology: Amplification of reference gene primers provided the estimated nucleated cell counts. The data were produced by immunoSEQ multiplex PCR, yet TCRdb's version contains in-frame clones alone and is incomplete. D and trimming come from the DNA, and the V and J calls and clone size come from that table. This table has 200,000 to 250,000 clones, 88% appearing once. V gave up 8 bases and J gave up 0 bases, with 20 bases separating them. Per the germline V gene, CDR1 is MDHEN and CDR2 is SYDVKM. The CDR3 is 16 amino acids. This receptor was obtained from a man aged 70 or older with acute or convalescent COVID-19. Specimen: peripheral blood. The chain carries TRBV28 and TRBJ2-7, with D tentatively TRBD2 (7 bases). CDR3 in DNA: TGTGCCAGCGCCCTCGGGGGCGGGAGATACTCCTACGAGCAGTACTTC. As protein: CASALGGGRYSYEQYF.